Each of the 22 T cell receptor beta chains below was sequenced from the same sample in a study of graft-versus-host responses after intestinal transplantation. Some clones are missing from TCRdb's copy, which holds only in-frame ones; the method was immunoSEQ multiplex PCR. The sample has roughly 50,000 clones; roughly nine tenths are singletons. The specimen comprised PBMCs, sampled around 95 weeks after intestinal transplant. The receptors originated from a human patient who received an intestinal transplant, so some T cells may come from the graft donor.

The V and J genes are TRBV5-6 and TRBJ2-5, with D perhaps matching TRBD2 (6 bases). V lost 4 bases and J 2 bases, leaving 15 bases between the germline ends. CDR1 and CDR2 from the germline V gene are SGHDT and YYEEEE. The CDR3 contains 15 residues. Here the CDR3 reads CASSRLGGRQETQYF. CDR3 in DNA: TGTGCCAGCAGCCGGTTGGGGGGTCGTCAAGAGACCCAGTACTTC.

V is TRBV20-1 and J is TRBJ2-5; 7 bases align to TRBD1. Germline assignment: CDR1 DFQATT and CDR2 SNEGSKA (reference sequence). Unmatched junction bases numbered 0, after V lost 6 bases and J lost 2 bases. The CDR3 extends over 11 amino acids. The DNA for the CDR3 is TGCAGTGCGACAGGGCAAGAGACCCAGTACTTC. Translating it yields CSATGQETQYF.

The J gene is TRBJ1-3, the V gene TRBV30, with TRBD1 matching 8 bases. The CDR3 runs to 13 residues. V was pared by 2 bases and J by 6 bases, with 3 bases of the junction left unmatched. Germline values: CDR1 GTSNPN, CDR2 SVGIG (reference sequence). The CDR3, as DNA: TGTGCCTGGAGTAGGGACAGGCTAAACACCATATATTTT. It encodes CAWSRDRLNTIYF. The full variable domain, in which reference TRBV30 and TRBJ1-3 provide the parts outside the CDR3, is SQTIHQWPATLVQPVGSPLSLECTVEGTSNPNLYWYRQAAGRGLQLLFYSVGIGQISSEVPQNLSASRPQDRQFILSSKKLLLSDSGFYLCAWSRDRLNTIYFGEGSWLTVV.

The chain uses TRBV6-6 and TRBJ2-3, with D possibly being TRBD1 or TRBD2 (5 bases each). CDR1 and CDR2 (germline): MNHNY, SVGAGI (reference sequence). The CDR3 consists of 15 residues. V lost 7 bases and J lost 1, with 15 bases in between. CDR3 sequence reads: CASTPTGRGTDTQYF. Here the CDR3 DNA reads TGTGCCAGCACCCCTACGGGGCGGGGCACAGATACGCAGTATTTT.

J is TRBJ2-7 and V is TRBV7-8, with 7 bases identical to TRBD1. The V and J ends lost 2 bases and 3 bases, in that order; junction bases with no gene match: 7. Germline CDR1 SGHVS, CDR2 FQNEAQ. This CDR3 spans 15 amino acids. The DNA for the CDR3 is TGTGCCAGCAGCTTATATGGGGACAGCCTCTACGAGCAGTACTTC. Its protein is CASSLYGDSLYEQYF.

This clone was seen just once. This chain links TRBV25-1 with TRBJ2-1, with D perhaps being TRBD1 or TRBD2 (5 bases each). The germline CDR1 and CDR2 sequences are MGHDK and SYGVNS. Trimming stripped 6 bases from V and 9 bases from J, with 12 bases between. This CDR3 comprises 12 residues. The DNA of the CDR3 is TGTGCCAGCAGCAGGGACCACTCTGAGCAGTTCTTC. Translating gives CASSRDHSEQFF.

The table lists this clone with a few counts. For the CDR3, the DNA is TGTGCCAGCAGCCCTACAGGGTACACTGAAGCTTTCTTT. Protein product: CASSPTGYTEAFF. The V call is TRBV9, the J call TRBJ1-1, with a possible D match to TRBD1 (6 bases). V lost 4 bases and J lost 3, with 10 bases in between. Germline V gene lookup returns CDR1 SGDLS and CDR2 YYNGEE. This CDR3 is built from 13 residues.

The chain recombines TRBV6-1 with TRBJ2-2, with D possibly TRBD1 on 6 matching bases. CDR1 is MNHNS, CDR2 SASEGT, per germline. This CDR3 contains 15 residues. The V end lost 10 bases, the J end lost 0 bases, and 15 bases lay between the germline ends. CDR3 loop: CATPRGLPNTGELFF. The CDR3 bases are TGTGCCACGCCCAGGGGTCTTCCGAACACCGGGGAGCTGTTTTTT.

This sequence joins TRBV10-3 and TRBJ2-7; either TRBD1 or TRBD2 may supply D (6 bases each). V lost 0 bases, J lost 6 bases, and 15 bases lay in between. Per the germline V gene, CDR1 is ENHRY and CDR2 is SYGVKD. The CDR3 is 15 residues long. Here the CDR3 reads CAISESEGGWFEQYF. The CDR3 nucleotides read TGTGCCATCAGTGAGTCTGAGGGGGGTTGGTTCGAGCAGTACTTC.

The chain employs TRBV19 and TRBJ1-6; 10 positions match TRBD1. Looked up from germline, CDR1 is LNHDA and CDR2 is SQIVND (reference sequence). This CDR3 region has 17 residues. Trimming at V came to 7 bases and at J to 9 bases, leaving 15 bases not matched to a gene. DNA for the CDR3: TGTGCCAGTAAGGGGGACAGGGGTACCCTCTTAGGTTCACCCCTCCACTTT. Its protein is CASKGDRGTLLGSPLHF.

V gene TRBV23-1 combines with J gene TRBJ2-5; the D is unclear. TRBV23-1 is an ORF for which the function is uncertain. Trimming cost V 4 bases and J 2 bases, with 11 bases left between them. The length of the CDR3 is 14 residues. CDR3 coding DNA: TGCGCCAGCAGTCTTGATAGGCAGCAAGAGACCCAGTACTTC. It codes for CASSLDRQQETQYF.

The rearrangement links TRBV7-9 to TRBJ1-3, with TRBD1 matching 10 bases. Unmatched junction bases numbered 8, after V lost 5 bases and J lost 7 bases. Germline V gene lookup returns CDR1 SEHNR and CDR2 FQNEAQ (reference sequence). The CDR3 runs 15 residues. The CDR3 nucleotides read TGTGCCAGCAGCACGAAATCGGGACAGGGGAACACCATATATTTT. This gives the protein CASSTKSGQGNTIYF.

The CDR3 coding sequence is TGTGCCAGCAGCGCCCAAGGGACTAGCGGGGGGATAACCTACGAGCAGTACTTC. Protein: CASSAQGTSGGITYEQYF. The rearrangement links TRBV5-6 to TRBJ2-7; TRBD2 aligns across 15 bases. J was trimmed by 2 bases and V by 4 bases; bases with no gene match: 10. The CDR3 is 18 amino acids. Germline loops: CDR1 SGHDT, CDR2 YYEEEE.

The chain has TRBV30 and TRBJ2-3; TRBD2 matches at 15 bases. Trimming cost V 2 bases and J 6 bases; bases outside gene matches: 9. The CDR3 has 17 residues. Per the germline V gene, CDR1 is GTSNPN and CDR2 is SVGIG (reference sequence). The CDR3 DNA follows: TGTGCCTGGAGTATAGGACTAGCGGGGGGGACCGGCGATACGCAGTATTTT. The encoded protein is CAWSIGLAGGTGDTQYF. The complete variable domain, with remaining parts taken from reference TRBV30 and TRBJ2-3, reads SQTIHQWPATLVQPVGSPLSLECTVEGTSNPNLYWYRQAAGRGLQLLFYSVGIGQISSEVPQNLSASRPQDRQFILSSKKLLLSDSGFYLCAWSIGLAGGTGDTQYFGPGTRLTVL.

This chain connects TRBV6-1 to TRBJ1-2; D is unresolved. Germline CDR1 is MNHNS and CDR2 is SASEGT. V was pared by 7 bases and J by 7 bases, with 22 bases between. This CDR3 contains 15 residues. CDR3 sequence: CASMGPMEVGRGYTF. The CDR3 DNA follows: TGTGCCAGCATGGGTCCCATGGAGGTCGGGCGTGGCTACACCTTC.

The gene calls are TRBV18 and TRBJ2-7; 7 bases align to TRBD1. The ends lost 4 bases at V and 5 bases at J; junction bases unmatched: 11. The CDR3 totals 15 residues. CDR1 and CDR2 (germline): KGHSH, LQKENI. In nucleotides, the CDR3 is TGTGCCAGCTCACTTGGGACAGTTGCGGCCCACGAGCAGTACTTC. This translates into CASSLGTVAAHEQYF.

This chain connects TRBV27 to TRBJ2-7; 9 bases line up with TRBD2. V trimming: 3 bases; J trimming: 7 bases; junction bases outside the gene matches: 10. The CDR3 has 15 amino acids. In germline, CDR1 is MNHEY, CDR2 SMNVEV (reference sequence). The chain's CDR3 is CASSFGGGVLREQYF. The CDR3 coding sequence is TGTGCCAGCAGTTTCGGCGGGGGGGTTCTCCGGGAGCAGTACTTC.

The rearrangement joins TRBV2 to TRBJ2-5; D is perhaps TRBD2 (5 bases). Germline V gives CDR1 SNHLY, CDR2 FYNNEI. This CDR3 has 17 amino acids. V was shortened by 8 bases and J by 3 bases, with 25 bases between the two germline ends. The CDR3 DNA follows: TGTGCCAGCCCCCAGCCAGCGGAGCCATACTTTGAAGAGACCCAGTACTTC. Its translation is CASPQPAEPYFEETQYF.

The rearrangement uses TRBV7-9 and TRBJ1-2; perhaps TRBD1 as D (5 bases). CDR1 and CDR2 from the germline V gene are SEHNR and FQNEAQ (reference sequence). With 1 base removed from V and 2 bases from J, the gap between germline ends came to 11 bases. This CDR3 comprises 15 residues. CDR3 amino acids: CASSLGRDFNYGYTF. DNA for the CDR3: TGTGCCAGCAGCTTAGGACGGGACTTCAACTATGGCTACACCTTC.

The chain combines TRBV27 with TRBJ2-7, with D perhaps assigned TRBD1 or TRBD2 (5 bases each). CDR1 MNHEY and CDR2 SMNVEV come from the germline V gene (reference sequence). The CDR3 extends over 14 amino acids. V was cut by 3 bases and J by 3 bases, with 12 bases left in between. The CDR3 nucleotides are TGTGCCAGCAGTTTTCGGGGACCGAGCTACGAGCAGTACTTC. Amino acids: CASSFRGPSYEQYF.

The gene calls are TRBV7-9 and TRBJ1-2; D gene unclear. Germline V gives CDR1 SEHNR, CDR2 FQNEAQ (reference sequence). The CDR3 has 15 amino acids. V dropped 0 bases and J dropped 0 bases, with 8 bases sitting between them. The CDR3 DNA is TGTGCCAGCAGCTTAGCGCGGGCGGCTAACTATGGCTACACCTTC. Translation gives CASSLARAANYGYTF.

The gene calls are TRBV6-5 and TRBJ2-4; 7 bases line up with TRBD1. This CDR3 region has 12 residues. Germline assignment: CDR1 MNHEY and CDR2 SVGAGI. The V and J ends lost 5 bases and 11 bases, in that order; junction bases with no gene match: 6. CDR3 nucleotides: TGTGCCAGCAGTGGGGACAGTATCGTTCAGTACTTC. This gives the protein CASSGDSIVQYF.